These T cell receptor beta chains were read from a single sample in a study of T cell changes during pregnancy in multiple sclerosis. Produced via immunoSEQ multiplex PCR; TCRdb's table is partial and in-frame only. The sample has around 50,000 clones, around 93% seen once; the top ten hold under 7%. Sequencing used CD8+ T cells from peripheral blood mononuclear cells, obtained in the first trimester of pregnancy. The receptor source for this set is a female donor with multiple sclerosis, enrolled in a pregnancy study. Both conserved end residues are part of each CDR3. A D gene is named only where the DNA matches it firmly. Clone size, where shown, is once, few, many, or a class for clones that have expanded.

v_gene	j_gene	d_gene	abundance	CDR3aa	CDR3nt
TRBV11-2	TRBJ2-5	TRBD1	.	CASSGRDRYPPTQYF	TGTGCCAGCAGCGGTAGGGACAGATACCCCCCGACCCAGTACTTC
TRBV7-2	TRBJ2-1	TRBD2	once	CASSLDVAGGSYNEQFF	TGTGCCAGCAGCTTAGATGTGGCGGGAGGCTCCTACAATGAGCAGTTCTTC
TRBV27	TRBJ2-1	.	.	CASSLSSNNEQFF	TGTGCCAGCAGTTTATCGTCCAACAATGAGCAGTTCTTC
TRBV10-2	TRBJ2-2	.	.	CASSLQGAYTGELFF	TGCGCCAGCAGTCTACAGGGCGCTTACACCGGGGAGCTGTTTTTT
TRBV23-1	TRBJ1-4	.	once	CASSHRDGRNEKLFF	TGCGCCAGCAGTCACCGGGACGGGAGGAATGAAAAACTGTTTTTT
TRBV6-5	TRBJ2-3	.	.	CASSYVSTDTQYF	TGTGCCAGCAGTTACGTAAGCACAGATACGCAGTATTTT
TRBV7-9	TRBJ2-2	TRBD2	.	CASSLERENTGEPFF	TGTGCCAGCAGCTTAGAGCGGGAAAACACCGGGGAGCCGTTTTTT
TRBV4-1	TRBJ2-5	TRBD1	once	CASSHYPDRAETQYF	TGCGCCAGCAGCCATTACCCCGACAGGGCGGAGACCCAGTACTTC
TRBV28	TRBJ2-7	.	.	CASSSRITSYEQYF	TGTGCCAGCAGTTCGAGGATAACCTCCTACGAGCAGTACTTC
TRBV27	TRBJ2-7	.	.	CASSFEGVGYEQYF	TGTGCCAGCAGTTTCGAGGGGGTAGGCTACGAGCAGTACTTC
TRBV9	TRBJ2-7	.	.	CASSAGRDMTYEQYF	TGTGCCAGCAGCGCCGGCCGGGACATGACCTACGAGCAGTACTTC
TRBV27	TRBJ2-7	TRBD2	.	CASKLLAGESYEQYF	TGTGCCAGCAAGCTACTAGCGGGAGAATCCTACGAGCAGTACTTC
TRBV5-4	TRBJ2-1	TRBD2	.	CASSLKREAYNEQFF	TGTGCCAGCAGCTTGAAGCGGGAAGCCTACAATGAGCAGTTCTTC
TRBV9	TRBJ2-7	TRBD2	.	CASSVMPSGRDEQYF	TGTGCCAGCAGCGTAATGCCGAGCGGGAGAGACGAGCAGTACTTC
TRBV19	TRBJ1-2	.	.	CASSIMGYTGYTF	TGTGCCAGTAGTATTATGGGCTACACCGGCTACACCTTC
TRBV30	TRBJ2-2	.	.	CAWSVLESGELFF	TGTGCCTGGAGTGTACTGGAGAGCGGGGAGCTGTTTTTT
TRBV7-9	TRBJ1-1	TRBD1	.	CASSFARDSVNTEAFF	TGTGCCAGCAGCTTTGCCCGGGACAGCGTTAACACTGAAGCTTTCTTT
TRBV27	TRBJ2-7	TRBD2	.	CASSATPLGGEQYF	TGTGCCAGCAGTGCGACCCCCCTCGGGGGGGAGCAGTACTTC
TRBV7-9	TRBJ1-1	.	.	CASSPVDQDEAFF	TGTGCCAGCAGCCCGGTCGACCAGGATGAAGCTTTCTTT
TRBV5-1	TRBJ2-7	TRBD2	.	CASSLARTSGRAIGQYF	TGCGCCAGCAGCTTGGCCAGGACTAGCGGGAGGGCCATAGGGCAGTACTTC
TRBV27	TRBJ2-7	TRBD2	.	CASSLSGTSYYEQYF	TGTGCCAGCAGTCTCTCCGGGACTAGTTACTACGAGCAGTACTTC
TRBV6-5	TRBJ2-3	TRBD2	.	CASSTGTSGTDTQYF	TGTGCCAGCAGCACCGGGACTAGCGGCACAGATACGCAGTATTTT
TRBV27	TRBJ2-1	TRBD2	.	CASRIGLAGSYNEQFF	TGTGCCAGCAGGATAGGACTAGCGGGCTCATACAATGAGCAGTTCTTC
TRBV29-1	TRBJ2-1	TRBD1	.	CSVVGGQGYNEQFF	TGCAGCGTTGTGGGGGGACAGGGCTACAATGAGCAGTTCTTC
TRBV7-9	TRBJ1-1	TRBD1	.	CASSPETGFEAFF	TGTGCCAGCAGCCCCGAGACAGGGTTTGAAGCTTTCTTT
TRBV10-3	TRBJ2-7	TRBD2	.	CAIKLAGDENYEQYF	TGTGCCATCAAACTAGCGGGAGATGAGAACTACGAGCAGTACTTC
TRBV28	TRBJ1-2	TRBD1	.	CASRFGTGNGYTF	TGTGCCAGCAGGTTCGGGACAGGTAATGGCTACACCTTC
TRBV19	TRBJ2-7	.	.	CASSISGTYEQYF	TGTGCCAGTAGTATATCCGGGACCTACGAGCAGTACTTC
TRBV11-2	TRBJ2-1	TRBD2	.	CASSLSFASGNEQFF	TGTGCCAGCAGCTTAAGTTTTGCTAGCGGCAATGAGCAGTTCTTC
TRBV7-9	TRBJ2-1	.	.	CASSSGFNEQFF	TGTGCCAGCAGCTCGGGGTTCAATGAGCAGTTCTTC